Described below is a single T cell receptor (beta chain) sequence and its context. Its antigen is as yet unknown. These data originate in a study of response to subunit inactivated influenza vaccine. TCRdb re-analysed the RT-PCR reads in MiXCR, keeping a single row per CDR3 protein. Of hundreds of thousands of distinct CDR3 sequences in the sample, 13% were seen once. Whole-study findings and limits: A suggestion made by the authors is that each seasonal influenza vaccination recruits few new T cells.

In germline, CDR1 is DFQATT, CDR2 SNEGSKA (reference sequence). After removal of 1 base from V and 4 bases from J, the junction contained 14 bases not matched to a gene. This CDR3 is built from 18 residues. This chain uses TRBV20-1 with TRBJ2-3, with 10 bases identical to TRBD2. The sequences come from PBMCs from blood, collected 35 to 45 days after vaccination. This clonotype was sampled from a man aged 50 to 60 who received an inactivated influenza vaccine. CDR3 amino acids: CSARASRGASGRSDTQYF. The CDR3 DNA sequence: TGCAGTGCTAGAGCCTCGAGAGGGGCTAGCGGGAGATCAGATACGCAGTATTTT.